The clone carrying this T cell receptor (beta chain) showed up just a few times. The sample originates from a study of T cell changes during pregnancy in multiple sclerosis. The length of the CDR3 is 13 residues. The ends lost 0 bases at V and 4 bases at J; junction bases unmatched: 2. Germline-derived CDR1 and CDR2 are GTSNPN and SVGIG (reference sequence). TCRdb's copy holds only in-frame clones and misses some; the assay was immunoSEQ multiplex PCR. The data contain 60,000 to 80,000 clones, approximately 90% of them seen just once; the ten biggest clones take up around 3%. The sample in question was peripheral blood, obtained before pregnancy. The sequence derives from a female donor with multiple sclerosis, enrolled in a pregnancy study. The chain has TRBV30 and TRBJ1-2; 7 nucleotides match TRBD1. The CDR3 nucleotides are TGTGCCTGGAGTGTAGGGGGCGCCTATGGCTACACCTTC. Amino acid sequence: CAWSVGGAYGYTF.